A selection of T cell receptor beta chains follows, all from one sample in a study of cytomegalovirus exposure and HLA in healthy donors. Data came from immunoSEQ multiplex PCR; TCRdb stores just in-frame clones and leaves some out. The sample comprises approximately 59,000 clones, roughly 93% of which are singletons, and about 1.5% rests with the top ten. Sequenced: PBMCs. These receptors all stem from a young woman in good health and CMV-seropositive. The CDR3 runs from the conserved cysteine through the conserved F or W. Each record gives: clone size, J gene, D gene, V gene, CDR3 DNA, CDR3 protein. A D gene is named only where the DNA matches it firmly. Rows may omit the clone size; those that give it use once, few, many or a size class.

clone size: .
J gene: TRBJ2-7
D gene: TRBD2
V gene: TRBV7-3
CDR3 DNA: TGTGCCAGCAGCCCCACAGGCGGGGGCTCCTACGAGCAGTACTTC
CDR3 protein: CASSPTGGGSYEQYF

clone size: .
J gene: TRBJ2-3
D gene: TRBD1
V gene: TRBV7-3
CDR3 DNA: TGTGCCAGCAGCTTGAGGGGGCGAGGAGATACGCAGTATTTT
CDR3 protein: CASSLRGRGDTQYF

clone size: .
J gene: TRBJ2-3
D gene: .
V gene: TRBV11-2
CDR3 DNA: TGTGCCAGCAGCTTAACAGCATACACAGATACGCAGTATTTT
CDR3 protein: CASSLTAYTDTQYF

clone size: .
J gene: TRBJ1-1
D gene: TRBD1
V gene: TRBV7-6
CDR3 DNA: TGTGCCAGCAGCTGGGGCGGGACAGGGGGTTTGAACACTGAAGCTTTCTTT
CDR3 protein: CASSWGGTGGLNTEAFF

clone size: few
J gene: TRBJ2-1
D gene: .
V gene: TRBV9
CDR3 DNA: TGTGCCAGCACCCCCAGATGGGGGGAGTATGAGCAGTTCTTC
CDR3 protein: CASTPRWGEYEQFF

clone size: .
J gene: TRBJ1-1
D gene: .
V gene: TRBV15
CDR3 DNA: TGTGCCACCAGCAGAGGAGACAGTTTGAACACTGAAGCTTTCTTT
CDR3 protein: CATSRGDSLNTEAFF

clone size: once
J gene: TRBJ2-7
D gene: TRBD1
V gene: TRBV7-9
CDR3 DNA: TGTGCCAGCAGCTCGGACAGGGTGGACGAGCAGTACTTC
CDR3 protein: CASSSDRVDEQYF

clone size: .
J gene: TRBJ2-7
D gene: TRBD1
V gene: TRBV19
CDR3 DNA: TGTGCCAGTAGTATGAAGGACAGGGGCGCCTACGAGCAGTACTTC
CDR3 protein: CASSMKDRGAYEQYF

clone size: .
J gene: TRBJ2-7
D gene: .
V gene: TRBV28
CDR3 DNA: TGTGCCAGCAGACCGCCCCTGGGACATTCCTACGAGCAGTACTTC
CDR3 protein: CASRPPLGHSYEQYF

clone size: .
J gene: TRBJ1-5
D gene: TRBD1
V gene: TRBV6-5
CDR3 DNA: TGTGCCAGCAGCAGAACAGGGGCAGGGGGTCAGCCCCAGCATTTT
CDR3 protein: CASSRTGAGGQPQHF

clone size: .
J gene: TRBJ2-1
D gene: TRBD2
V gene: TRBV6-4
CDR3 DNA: TGTGCCAGCAGTGACACTAGCGGGGGGAATGAGCAGTTCTTC
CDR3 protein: CASSDTSGGNEQFF

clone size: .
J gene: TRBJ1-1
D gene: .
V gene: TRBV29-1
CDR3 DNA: TGCAGCGTTGAGGGGACACCGAACACTGAAGCTTTCTTT
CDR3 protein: CSVEGTPNTEAFF

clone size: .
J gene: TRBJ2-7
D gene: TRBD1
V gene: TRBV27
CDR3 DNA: TGTGCCAGCAGTTTAAAAAGACAGGGCCTCTCCTACGAGCAGTACTTC
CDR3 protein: CASSLKRQGLSYEQYF

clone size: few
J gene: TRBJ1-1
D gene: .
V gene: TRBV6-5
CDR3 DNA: TGTGCCAGCAGTTACGGCATGAACACTGAAGCTTTCTTT
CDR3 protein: CASSYGMNTEAFF

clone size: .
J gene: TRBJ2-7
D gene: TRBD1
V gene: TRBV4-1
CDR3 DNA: TGCGCCAGCAGCCTTAGGGCGACAGGGAGTAAGGGCGAGCAGTACTTC
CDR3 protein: CASSLRATGSKGEQYF

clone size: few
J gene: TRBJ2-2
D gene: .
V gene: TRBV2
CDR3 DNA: TGTGCCAGCAGTAGCCCTTTTCCCCCCGGGGAGCTGTTTTTT
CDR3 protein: CASSSPFPPGELFF

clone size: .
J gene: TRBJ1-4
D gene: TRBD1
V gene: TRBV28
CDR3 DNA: TGTGCCAGCAGTTTAACAGGGGTGCAGGCGGCAACTAATGAAAAACTGTTTTTT
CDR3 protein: CASSLTGVQAATNEKLFF